This entry is about one T cell receptor beta chain. This sample was included in a study of T cell responses to AZD1222 COVID-19 vaccine. Measured with immunoSEQ multiplex PCR; TCRdb has only the in-frame clones, and not every one. The table has some 96,000 clones, about 88% seen once. Germline assignment: CDR1 MNHEY and CDR2 SVGAGI. V lost 2 bases, J lost 6 bases, and 11 bases lay in between. The CDR3 covers 14 residues. The chain links TRBV6-5 to TRBJ1-5; a possible D gene is TRBD1 (5 bases). This clonotype was sampled from an adult in good health. Specimen: peripheral blood, collected on day 0 of AZD1222 vaccination. Here the CDR3 reads CASSYGQGFQPQHF. The CDR3, as DNA: TGTGCCAGCAGTTACGGGCAGGGTTTTCAGCCCCAGCATTTT.